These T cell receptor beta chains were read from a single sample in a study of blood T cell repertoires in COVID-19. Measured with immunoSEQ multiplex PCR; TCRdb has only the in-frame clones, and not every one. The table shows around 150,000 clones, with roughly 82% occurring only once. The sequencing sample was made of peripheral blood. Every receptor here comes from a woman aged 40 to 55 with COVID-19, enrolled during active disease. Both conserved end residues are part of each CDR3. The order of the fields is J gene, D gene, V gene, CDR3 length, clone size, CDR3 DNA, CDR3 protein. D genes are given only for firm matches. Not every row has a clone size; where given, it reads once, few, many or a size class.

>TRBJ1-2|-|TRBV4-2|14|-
TGTGCCAGCAGCCAAGATCCAACTGACTATGGCTACACCTTC
CASSQDPTDYGYTF
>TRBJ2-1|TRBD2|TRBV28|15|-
TGTGCCAGCAGTCAAGGGACTAGCGGGAGAAATGAGCAGTTCTTC
CASSQGTSGRNEQFF
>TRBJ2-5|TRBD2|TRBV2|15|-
TGTGCCAGCAGTGAAGGGACTAGTGGGCCAGAGACCCAGTACTTC
CASSEGTSGPETQYF
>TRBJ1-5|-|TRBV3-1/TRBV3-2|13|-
TGTGCCAGCAGCCGCAACGGGGATCAGCCCCAGCATTTT
CASSRNGDQPQHF
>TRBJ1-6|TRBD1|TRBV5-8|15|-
TGTGCCAGCAGCCGCCGGGACAGGGGGGGTTCACCCCTCCACTTT
CASSRRDRGGSPLHF
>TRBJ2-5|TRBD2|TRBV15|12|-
TGTGCCACCAGCTGGGGAGGGGAGACCCAGTACTTC
CATSWGGETQYF
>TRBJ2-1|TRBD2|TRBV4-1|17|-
TGCGCCAGCAGCCAACCTAGCGGGAGTTATCTTTCCAATGAGCAGTTCTTC
CASSQPSGSYLSNEQFF
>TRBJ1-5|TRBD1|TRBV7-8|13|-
TGTGCCAGCAGCTTGACAGGGAATCAGCCCCAGCATTTT
CASSLTGNQPQHF
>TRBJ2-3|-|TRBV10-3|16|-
TGTGCCATCAGTGACCCGGGACTTGGAAGCACAGATACGCAGTATTTT
CAISDPGLGSTDTQYF
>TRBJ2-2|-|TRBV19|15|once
TGTGCCAGTAGTACAAACTTGGGGGGCACCGGGGAGCTGTTTTTT
CASSTNLGGTGELFF
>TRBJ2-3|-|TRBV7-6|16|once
TGTGCCAGCAGCCTGGGGACTGCTTCTAGCACAGATACGCAGTATTTT
CASSLGTASSTDTQYF
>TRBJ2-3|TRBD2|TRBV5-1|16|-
TGCGCCAGCAGCCCTGCCCTAGCGGGAGTTTCAGATACGCAGTATTTT
CASSPALAGVSDTQYF
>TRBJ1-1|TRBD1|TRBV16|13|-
TGTGCCAGCAGCCAGGACAGGGAGACTGAAGCTTTCTTT
CASSQDRETEAFF
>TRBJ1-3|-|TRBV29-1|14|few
TGCAGTACACAGGACGCACCCTCTGGAAACACCATATATTTT
CSTQDAPSGNTIYF
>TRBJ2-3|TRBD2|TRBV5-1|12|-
TGCGCCAGCAGCTTTACTAGCGGTACGCAGTATTTT
CASSFTSGTQYF
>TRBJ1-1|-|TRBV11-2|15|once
TGTGCCAGCAGCTTAAGGGGCGTCGTGGCCACTGAAGCTTTCTTT
CASSLRGVVATEAFF
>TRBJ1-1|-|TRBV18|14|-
TGTGCCAGCTCATCTCGACAGGCGAACACTGAAGCTTTCTTT
CASSSRQANTEAFF
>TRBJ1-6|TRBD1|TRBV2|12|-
TGTGCCAGCACTGGGGACAGGGGGGGGATCCACTTT
CASTGDRGGIHF
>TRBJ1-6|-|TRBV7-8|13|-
TGTGCCAGCAGCTCTTCGGGGGATTCACCCCTCCACTTT
CASSSSGDSPLHF
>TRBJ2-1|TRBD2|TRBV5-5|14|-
TGTGCCAGCAGCTCGGGGGGAGTTTACAATGAGCAGTTCTTC
CASSSGGVYNEQFF
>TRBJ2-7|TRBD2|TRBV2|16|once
TGTGCCAGCAGCGGAACGGGGGGTAGCGGGAACTACGAGCAGTACTTC
CASSGTGGSGNYEQYF
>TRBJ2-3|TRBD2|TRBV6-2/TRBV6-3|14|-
TGTGCCAGCAGTTACGGGACTAGGACAGATACGCAGTATTTT
CASSYGTRTDTQYF
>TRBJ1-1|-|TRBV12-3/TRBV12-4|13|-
TGTGCCAGCAGTTTTTATAAGAACACTGAAGCTTTCTTT
CASSFYKNTEAFF
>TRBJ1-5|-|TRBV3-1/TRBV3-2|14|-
TGTGCCAGCAGCCAATTCTCTCTCAATCAGCCCCAGCATTTT
CASSQFSLNQPQHF
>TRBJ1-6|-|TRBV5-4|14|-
TGTGCCAGCAGCTGGAGCTCCTATAATTCACCCCTCCACTTT
CASSWSSYNSPLHF
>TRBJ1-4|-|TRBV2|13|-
TGTGCCAGCAGTGAGAGGGTACGGGAAAAACTGTTTTTT
CASSERVREKLFF
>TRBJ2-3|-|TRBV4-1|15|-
TGCGCCAGCAGCCTCGACGGGGTTAGCACAGATACGCAGTATTTT
CASSLDGVSTDTQYF
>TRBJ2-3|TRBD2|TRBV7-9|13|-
TGTGCCAGCATACTAGCGGCGGGGGATACGCAGTATTTT
CASILAAGDTQYF
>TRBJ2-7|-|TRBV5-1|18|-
TGCGCCAGCAGCCGAAACCCGGGCGGGGGCGAAATCTCCTACGAGCAGTACTTC
CASSRNPGGGEISYEQYF
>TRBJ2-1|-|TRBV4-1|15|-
TGCGCCAGCAGCCAGGGCGGGACGCCCTACAATGAGCAGTTCTTC
CASSQGGTPYNEQFF
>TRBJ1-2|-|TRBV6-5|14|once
TGTGCCAGCAGTTCCCAAGGGGGGGGCTATGGCTACACCTTC
CASSSQGGGYGYTF
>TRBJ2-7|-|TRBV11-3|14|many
TGTGCCAGCAGCCGAGGGCGGGATTGGGACGAGCAGTACTTC
CASSRGRDWDEQYF
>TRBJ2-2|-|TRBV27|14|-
TGTGCCAGCAGTTGGGGGCTTAACACCGGGGAGCTGTTTTTT
CASSWGLNTGELFF
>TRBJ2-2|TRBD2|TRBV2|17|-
TGTGCCAGCAGTGAAGCGGGGGGACTAGCAGGTACCGGGGAGCTGTTTTTT
CASSEAGGLAGTGELFF
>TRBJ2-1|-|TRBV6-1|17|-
TGTGCCAGCAGTGAAGCCCAGACTTTTTATCGGCTCAATGAGCAGTTCTTC
CASSEAQTFYRLNEQFF
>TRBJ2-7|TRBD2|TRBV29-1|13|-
TGCAGCGCCGGGACTAGCGGTAACTACGAGCAGTACTTC
CSAGTSGNYEQYF
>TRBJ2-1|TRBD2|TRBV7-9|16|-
TGTGCCAGCAGCTTAGAGGGACTACCTATTGGGAATGAGCAGTTCTTC
CASSLEGLPIGNEQFF
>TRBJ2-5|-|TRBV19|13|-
TGTGCCAGTAGTACGCAGGGATGGGAGACCCAGTACTTC
CASSTQGWETQYF
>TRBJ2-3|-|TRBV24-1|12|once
TGTGCCACCAAGAGGCTAGCAGATACGCAGTATTTT
CATKRLADTQYF
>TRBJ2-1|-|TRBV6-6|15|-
TGTGCCAGCAGTTACTTTCTAGGCTCCTACAATGAGCAGTTCTTC
CASSYFLGSYNEQFF
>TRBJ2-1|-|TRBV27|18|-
TGTGCCAGCAGCCGAGACGGGGTTGCGGGACTCTACAACAATGAGCAGTTCTTC
CASSRDGVAGLYNNEQFF
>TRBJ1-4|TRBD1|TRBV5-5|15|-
TGTGCCAGCAGCCACGACAGGGCAATAGAGGAAAAACTGTTTTTT
CASSHDRAIEEKLFF
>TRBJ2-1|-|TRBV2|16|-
TGTGCCAGCAGTGACGAATCCTCCGCAGGGGGGCTTTTTCTGTTCTTC
CASSDESSAGGLFLFF
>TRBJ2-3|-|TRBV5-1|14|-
TGCGCCAGCAGTGATGGGAGTCGCTCAGATACGCAGTATTTT
CASSDGSRSDTQYF
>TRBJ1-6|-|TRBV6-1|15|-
TGTGCCAGCAGTGAAAGAGGTCCGCCCCATTCACCCCTCCACTTT
CASSERGPPHSPLHF
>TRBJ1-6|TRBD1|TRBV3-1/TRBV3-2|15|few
TGTGCCAGCAGCCATGGGGACAGGGGGAGTTCACCCCTCCACTTT
CASSHGDRGSSPLHF
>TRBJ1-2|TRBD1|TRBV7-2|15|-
TGTGCCAGCAGCTTAGGCATAGGGGGCACCTATGGCTACACCTTC
CASSLGIGGTYGYTF
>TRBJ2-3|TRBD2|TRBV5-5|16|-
TGTGCCAGCAGCTTCAATGGGGGACGGGGGGCAGATACGCAGTATTTT
CASSFNGGRGADTQYF